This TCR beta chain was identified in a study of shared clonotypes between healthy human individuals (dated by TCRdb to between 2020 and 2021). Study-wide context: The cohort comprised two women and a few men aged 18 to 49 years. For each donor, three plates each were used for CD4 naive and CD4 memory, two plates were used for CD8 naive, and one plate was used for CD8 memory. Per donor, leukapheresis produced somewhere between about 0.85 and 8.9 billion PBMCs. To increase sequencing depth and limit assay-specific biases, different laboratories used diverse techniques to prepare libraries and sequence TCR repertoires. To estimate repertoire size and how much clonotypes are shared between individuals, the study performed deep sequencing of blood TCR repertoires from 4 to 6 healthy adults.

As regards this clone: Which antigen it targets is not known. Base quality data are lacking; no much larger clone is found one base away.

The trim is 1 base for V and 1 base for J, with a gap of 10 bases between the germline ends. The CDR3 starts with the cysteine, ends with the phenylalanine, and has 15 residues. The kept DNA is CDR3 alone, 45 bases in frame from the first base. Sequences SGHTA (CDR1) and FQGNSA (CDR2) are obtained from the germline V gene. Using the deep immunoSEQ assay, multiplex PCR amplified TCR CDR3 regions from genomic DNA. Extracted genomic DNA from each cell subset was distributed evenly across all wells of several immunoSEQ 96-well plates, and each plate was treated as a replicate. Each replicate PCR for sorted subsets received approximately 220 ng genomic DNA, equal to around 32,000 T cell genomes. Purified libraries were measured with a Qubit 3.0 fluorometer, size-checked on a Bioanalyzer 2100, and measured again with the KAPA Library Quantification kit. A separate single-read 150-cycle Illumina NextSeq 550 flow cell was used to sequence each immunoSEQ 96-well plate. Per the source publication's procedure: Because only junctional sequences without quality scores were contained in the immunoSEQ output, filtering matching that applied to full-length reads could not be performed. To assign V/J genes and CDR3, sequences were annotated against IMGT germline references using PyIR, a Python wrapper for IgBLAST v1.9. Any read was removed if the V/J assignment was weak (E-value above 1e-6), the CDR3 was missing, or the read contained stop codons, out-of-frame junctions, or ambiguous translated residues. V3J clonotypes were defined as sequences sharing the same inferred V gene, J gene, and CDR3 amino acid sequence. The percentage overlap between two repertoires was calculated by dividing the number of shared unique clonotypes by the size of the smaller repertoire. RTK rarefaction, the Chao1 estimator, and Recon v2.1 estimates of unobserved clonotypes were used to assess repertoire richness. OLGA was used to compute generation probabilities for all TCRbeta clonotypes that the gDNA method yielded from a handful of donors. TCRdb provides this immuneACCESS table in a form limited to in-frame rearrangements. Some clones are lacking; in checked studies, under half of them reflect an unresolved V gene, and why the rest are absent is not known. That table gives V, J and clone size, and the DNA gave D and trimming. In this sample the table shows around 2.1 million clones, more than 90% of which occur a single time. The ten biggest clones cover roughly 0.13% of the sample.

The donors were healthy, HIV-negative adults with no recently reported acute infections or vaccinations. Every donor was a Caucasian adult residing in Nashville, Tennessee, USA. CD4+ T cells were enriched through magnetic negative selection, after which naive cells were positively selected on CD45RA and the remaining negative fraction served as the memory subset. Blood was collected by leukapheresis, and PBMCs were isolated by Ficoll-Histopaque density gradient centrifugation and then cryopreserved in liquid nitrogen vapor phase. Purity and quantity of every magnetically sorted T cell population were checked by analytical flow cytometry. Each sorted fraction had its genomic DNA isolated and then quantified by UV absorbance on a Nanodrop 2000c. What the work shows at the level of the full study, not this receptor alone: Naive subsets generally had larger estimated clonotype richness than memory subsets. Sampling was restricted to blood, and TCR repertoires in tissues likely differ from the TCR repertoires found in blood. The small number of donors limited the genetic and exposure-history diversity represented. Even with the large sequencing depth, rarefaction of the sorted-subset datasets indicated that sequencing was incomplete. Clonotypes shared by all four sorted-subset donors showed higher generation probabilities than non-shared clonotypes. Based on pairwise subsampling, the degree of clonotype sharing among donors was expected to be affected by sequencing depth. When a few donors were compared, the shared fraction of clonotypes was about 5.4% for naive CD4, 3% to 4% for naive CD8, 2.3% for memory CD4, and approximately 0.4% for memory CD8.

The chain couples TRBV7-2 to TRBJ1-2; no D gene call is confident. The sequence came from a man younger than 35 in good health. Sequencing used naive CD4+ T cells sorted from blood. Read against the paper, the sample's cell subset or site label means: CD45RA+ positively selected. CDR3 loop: CASSLETRFNYGYTF. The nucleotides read TGTGCCAGCAGCTTAGAGACTAGGTTTAACTATGGCTACACCTTC. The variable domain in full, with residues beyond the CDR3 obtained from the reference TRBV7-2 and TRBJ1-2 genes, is GAGVSQSPSNKVTEKGKDVELRCDPISGHTALYWYRQSLGQGLEFLIYFQGNSAPDKSGLPSDRFSAERTGGSVSTLTIQRTQQEDSAVYLCASSLETRFNYGYTFGSGTRLTVV.